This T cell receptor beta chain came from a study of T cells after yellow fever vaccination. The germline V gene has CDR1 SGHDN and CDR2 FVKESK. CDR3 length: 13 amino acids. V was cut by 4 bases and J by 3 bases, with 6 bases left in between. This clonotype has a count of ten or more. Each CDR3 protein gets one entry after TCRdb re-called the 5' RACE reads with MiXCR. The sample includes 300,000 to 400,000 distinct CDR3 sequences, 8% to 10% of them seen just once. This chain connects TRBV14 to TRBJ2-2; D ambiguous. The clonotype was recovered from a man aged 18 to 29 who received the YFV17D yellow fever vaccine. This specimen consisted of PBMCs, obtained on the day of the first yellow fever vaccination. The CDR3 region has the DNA TGTGCCAGCAGCCCCCAGGACACCGGGGAGCTGTTTTTT. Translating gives CASSPQDTGELFF.